This T cell receptor beta chain was identified during a study of OX40 agonist ivuxolimab in advanced cancers. The study's findings and limits: No antigen was identified for the clonally expanded peripheral T cells.

From germline, CDR1 is MDHEN and CDR2 SYDVKM. V was trimmed by 8 bases and J by 10 bases, leaving 15 bases between them. The CDR3 covers 12 residues. Patients were excluded for autoimmune disease history or systemic immunosuppression. Here immunoSEQ multiplex PCR was the method, and the copy in TCRdb shows in-frame clones only, minus some. The data hold approximately 88,000 clones, with 88% observed a single time. About this clone itself: The antigen remains unidentified.

The starting material was CD4+ or CD8+ T cells sorted from blood, obtained in a trial of the OX40 agonist ivuxolimab. This sequence joins TRBV28 and TRBJ2-1; D might be TRBD2 (5 bases). The sequence was obtained from an adult with an advanced solid tumor such as melanoma, head and neck, liver or kidney cancer. Here the CDR3 reads CASVTLPGEQFF. Here the CDR3 DNA reads TGTGCCAGCGTAACCCTACCGGGGGAGCAGTTCTTC. Filled out from reference TRBV28 and TRBJ2-1, the complete variable domain reads DVKVTQSSRYLVKRTGEKVFLECVQDMDHENMFWYRQDPGLGLRLIYFSYDVKMKEKGDIPEGYSVSREKKERFSLILESASTNQTSMYLCASVTLPGEQFFGPGTRLTVL.